Described below is a single T cell receptor (beta chain) sequence and its context. What it binds is unknown. The data were taken from a study of T cell repertoires in cytomegalovirus infection. The overall study: Carrying CMV and the relevant HLA type showed in public TCR beta signatures. Whole-study results and caveats: CMV carriers with the relevant HLA were identified by cumulative public TCR beta family frequency. CMV-specific TCR beta clonotypes restricted by HLA-C were the ones dominating the ex vivo response.

TCRdb re-called the reads with MiXCR, one entry per CDR3 protein. The table lists some 940,000 distinct CDR3 sequences, less than 35% of them singletons. The material sequenced was cultured CD8+ T cells from PBMCs, taken from culture after CMV antigen stimulation. The receptor comes from a human donor in good health (CMV status not recorded). Some clones in this sample may be carry-over from other donors' samples.

In DNA form, the CDR3 reads TGTGCCAGCAGTTATGTGGGTGCCTACAATGAGCAGTTCTTC. It translates to CASSYVGAYNEQFF. The chain has TRBV6-5 and TRBJ2-1; D gene unclear. CDR1 is MNHEY and CDR2 is SVGAGI in the germline V gene. The CDR3 spans 14 residues. Trimming left V 3 bases short and J 2 bases short, with 8 bases between.